This T cell receptor (beta chain) emerged from a study of cytomegalovirus exposure and HLA in healthy donors. Study findings and constraints: According to a later analysis, most TCR beta chains associated with CMV appeared HLA-restricted. One cluster of highly shared sequence variants probably arose as a sequencing artifact. Some public TCRs appeared in many individuals, while most sequences were rare. A list of around 150 TCR beta chains associated with cytomegalovirus was given.

As for this clone: The antigen is not known.

The PCR was carried out with 60 Vbeta primers and 13 Jbeta primers. The method was immunoSEQ multiplex PCR; TCRdb's version includes in-frame clones alone and lacks a portion of them. The repertoire shows about 110,000 clones; the top ten hold roughly 4%. J gave up 0 bases and V 5 bases, and 16 bases lay outside the gene matches. The germline gives CDR1 LNHNV, CDR2 YYDKDF (reference sequence). The CDR3 is 19 residues long. What was sequenced was PBMCs. The TCR comes from a man between 18 and 29 years old in good health and CMV-seronegative. The chain employs TRBV15 and TRBJ1-1; 9 nucleotides line up with TRBD1. The CDR3 region has the DNA TGTGCCACCAGCGGGCACGCGACAGGGGGAACAAACATGAACACTGAAGCTTTCTTT. This sequence encodes CATSGHATGGTNMNTEAFF.